Presented here are 22 T cell receptor beta chains from one specimen sequenced in a study of CD8+CD57+ T cells in acquired aplastic anemia. CDR3 and TCR beta VDJ profiling relied on a genomic DNA template. TCRdb re-analysed the reads in MiXCR, keeping a single row per CDR3 protein. The sample carries about 210,000 distinct CDR3 sequences, roughly 35% recorded once. The sample comprised sorted CD4+, CD8+, or CD8+CD57+ T cells (not recorded which) from PBMCs. The receptors were gathered from a human donor in good health, serving as a control.

J is TRBJ2-7 and V is TRBV18; tentative D call: TRBD1 (6 bases). This CDR3 spans 14 amino acids. Deletions cut 2 bases from V and 3 bases from J, with 11 bases between. In germline, CDR1 is KGHSH, CDR2 LQKENI. The CDR3 here is CASSPNQGFYEQYF. In DNA form, the CDR3 reads TGTGCCAGCTCACCAAACCAGGGGTTCTACGAGCAGTACTTC.

This clonotype was observed a handful of times. The J gene is TRBJ2-5, the V gene TRBV5-8; 7 bases fit TRBD2. From germline, CDR1 is SGHTS and CDR2 YDEGEE. CDR3 size: 13 residues. Trimming removed 1 base from V and 5 bases from J; junction bases left unmatched: 2. DNA of the CDR3: TGTGCCAGCAGCTTGACTAGCGTGGAGACCCAGTACTTC. It codes for CASSLTSVETQYF.

Of note for this clonotype: A single base separates this from a much larger clone, so it may be a read error. The chain links TRBV27 to TRBJ2-7; D unclear. The ends were cut back, 9 bases at V and 6 bases at J, with 24 bases in the middle. The CDR3 totals 15 residues. Germline V gene lookup returns CDR1 MNHEY and CDR2 SMNVEV (reference sequence). The CDR3 DNA reads as TGTGCCAGTCCACCATTCTCATTCGGCTACTCCGAGCAGTACTTC. Amino acids: CASPPFSFGYSEQYF.

This chain links TRBV6-1 with TRBJ2-7; TRBD1 might be the D (7 bases). The V gene's germline CDR1 is MNHNS and CDR2 SASEGT. V lost 3 bases, J lost 6 bases, and 15 bases lay in between. The CDR3 is 14 amino acids. This CDR3 reads CASSDWTGGAEQYV. The CDR3 nucleotides read TGTGCCAGCAGTGATTGGACAGGAGGGGCCGAGCAGTACGTC.

In its sample, this clonotype was seen many times. The chain is built from TRBV11-1 and TRBJ1-1, with D perhaps TRBD1 (5 bases). This CDR3 is built from 16 residues. Looked up from germline, CDR1 is SGHAT and CDR2 is FQDESV (reference sequence). V lost 4 bases to trimming and J lost 11 bases, with 26 bases between them. The CDR3 bases are TGTGCCAGCAGCTCACCCACCGGGACCGTGCAAGTTCGGGCTTTCTTT. Its translation: CASSSPTGTVQVRAFF.

This clonotype was detected once. This chain uses TRBV10-2 with TRBJ1-5; TRBD1 is a possible D gene (5 bases). The CDR3 spans 15 residues. CDR1 is WSHSY, CDR2 SAAADI, per germline. The ends were cut back, 6 bases at V and 1 base at J, with 13 bases in the middle. The CDR3 here is CASSPGGFSNQPQHF. In DNA form, the CDR3 reads TGCGCCAGCAGCCCCGGGGGATTCAGCAATCAGCCCCAGCATTTT.

This clonotype has a count of ten or more. This chain connects TRBV2 to TRBJ1-2; 10 bases are a match to TRBD1. Germline trimming cut 6 bases from V and 1 base from J; bases unmatched to any gene: 2. CDR1 SNHLY and CDR2 FYNNEI come from the germline V gene. The CDR3 spans 14 residues. As DNA, the CDR3 is TGTGCCAGCAGGAGGACAGGGGGTAACTATGGCTACACCTTC. Translation: CASRRTGGNYGYTF.

This chain links TRBV19 with TRBJ2-3; D remains unclear. Germline V CDR1 and CDR2: LNHDA, SQIVND (reference sequence). V was shortened by 5 bases and J by 2 bases, with 8 bases between the two germline ends. The CDR3 covers 13 residues. CDR3 in amino acids: CASSYTITDTQYF. CDR3 in DNA: TGTGCCAGTAGTTACACAATCACAGATACGCAGTATTTT.

This clonotype showed up many times. The chain uses TRBV2 and TRBJ2-1, with D possibly being TRBD1 (6 bases). Germline V gives CDR1 SNHLY, CDR2 FYNNEI. The V end lost 8 bases, the J end lost 9 bases, and 23 bases lay between the germline ends. The CDR3 sequence is 15 residues long. The CDR3 is CASLQTRGQFGEQFF. In DNA form, the CDR3 reads TGTGCCAGCCTACAAACGAGGGGACAATTCGGTGAGCAGTTCTTC.

This chain joins TRBV6-4 and TRBJ1-5; the D gene is possibly TRBD1 (5 bases). Trimming took off 3 bases at V and 3 bases at J, with 6 bases between the two ends. Germline-derived CDR1 and CDR2 are MRHNA and SNTAGT. The CDR3 covers 13 residues. CDR3 in amino acids: CASSEQANQPQHF. The CDR3 DNA follows: TGTGCCAGCAGTGAACAGGCCAATCAGCCCCAGCATTTT.

The table lists this clonotype with a few counts. V is TRBV12-5 and J is TRBJ2-7; no firm D call. CDR3 length: 15 amino acids. Germline V gene data show CDR1 as LGHNT and CDR2 as FRNRAP. The germline V and J ends were trimmed by 0 bases and 2 bases, with 11 bases remaining between them. The CDR3 sequence is CASGLVVAATYEQYF. The CDR3 DNA reads TGTGCTAGTGGTTTGGTAGTAGCAGCAACCTACGAGCAGTACTTC.

This clonotype was recorded at least ten times. The chain couples TRBV7-2 to TRBJ1-4; unclear D gene. Trimming took 5 bases from V and 8 from J, leaving 12 bases between them. The CDR3 consists of 13 residues. Germline loops: CDR1 SGHTA, CDR2 FQGNSA. The CDR3 DNA follows: TGTGCCAGCAGCGCGAGAATCGAGGAAAAACTGTTTTTT. This sequence encodes CASSARIEEKLFF.

The rearrangement uses TRBV19 and TRBJ2-3; 9 bases fit TRBD2. This CDR3 contains 17 residues. Germline lookup yields CDR1 LNHDA and CDR2 SQIVND (reference sequence). After removal of 6 bases from V and 5 bases from J, the junction contained 15 bases not matched to a gene. CDR3 amino acids: CASSGGGLAGSLDTQYF. DNA of the CDR3: TGTGCCAGTAGCGGGGGGGGTCTAGCGGGATCTCTAGATACGCAGTATTTT.

This clonotype has a handful of counts. The chain joins TRBV12-3 or TRBV12-4 to TRBJ1-4; D might be TRBD1 (5 bases). The CDR3 has 16 residues. Trimming removed 4 bases at V and 0 bases at J, with 12 bases between. In DNA form, the CDR3 reads TGTGCCAGCAGTTGGGGGGGGGGACCAACTAATGAAAAACTGTTTTTT. The encoded protein is CASSWGGGPTNEKLFF.

Concerning this clonotype: One base away lies a much larger clone, so this may be a sequencing read error. J is TRBJ2-7 and V is TRBV7-9; D remains ambiguous. Germline V gives CDR1 SEHNR, CDR2 FQNEAQ (reference sequence). The CDR3 sequence is 14 residues long. The V end lost 1 base, the J end lost 2 bases, and 9 bases lay between the germline ends. CDR3 nucleotides: TGTGCCAGCAGCTTAGTGGGCACCGCCTACGAGCAGTACTTC. It yields the protein CASSLVGTAYEQYF.

V and J are TRBV12-5 and TRBJ2-5, with no clear D. This CDR3 spans 13 amino acids. Trimming stripped 2 bases from V and 5 bases from J, with 9 bases between. Germline CDR1 LGHNT, CDR2 FRNRAP. The CDR3, as DNA: TGTGCTAGTGGTTTGTCCGCAGTCGAGACCCAGTACTTC. Translated, it gives CASGLSAVETQYF.

This clonotype was picked up many times. The chain couples TRBV20-1 to TRBJ2-3, with 12 positions matching TRBD2. The trim removed 5 bases at V and 4 bases at J, leaving 7 bases unmatched. Germline V gene data show CDR1 as DFQATT and CDR2 as SNEGSKA (reference sequence). The CDR3 is made up of 15 amino acids. The CDR3 sequence: CSAHRLAGVADTQYF. CDR3 coding DNA: TGCAGTGCTCACAGACTAGCGGGAGTGGCAGATACGCAGTATTTT.

The CDR3 DNA reads as TGTGCCAGCAGCTTACCTGGGCGCTATGGCTACACCTTC. Amino acids: CASSLPGRYGYTF. V gene TRBV7-2 combines with J gene TRBJ1-2; D remains unclear. Trimming pared 2 bases from V and 4 bases from J, leaving 8 bases between. CDR1 is SGHTA and CDR2 is FQGNSA in the germline V gene. This CDR3 contains 13 residues. Drawing the rest from reference TRBV7-2 and TRBJ1-2, the complete variable domain is GAGVSQSPSNKVTEKGKDVELRCDPISGHTALYWYRQSLGQGLEFLIYFQGNSAPDKSGLPSDRFSAERTGGSVSTLTIQRTQQEDSAVYLCASSLPGRYGYTFGSGTRLTVV.

The sample holds many counts of this clonotype. This chain links TRBV19 with TRBJ2-7; 7 nucleotides align to TRBD2. Losses at the gene ends were 6 bases for V and 4 bases for J; bases not matched to a gene: 15. The CDR3 has 16 amino acids. CDR1 LNHDA and CDR2 SQIVND come from the germline V gene (reference sequence). In DNA form, the CDR3 reads TGTGCCAGTAGCGCCTTATCGGGACTACCTTCTTACGAGCAGTACTTC. Protein sequence: CASSALSGLPSYEQYF.

The chain employs TRBV24-1 and TRBJ2-3; D is uncertain. The CDR3 has 14 residues. Germline V CDR1 and CDR2: KGHDR, SFDVKD. Between the trimmed V and J ends, which lost 4 bases and 5 bases, there was a span of 12 bases. The CDR3 sequence is CATSDADAVDTQYF. The CDR3 DNA reads TGTGCCACCAGTGACGCCGACGCAGTAGATACGCAGTATTTT.

Many counts were recorded for this clonotype. The chain recombines TRBV20-1 with TRBJ1-2, with 8 bases aligning to TRBD1. V was clipped by 3 bases and J by 0 bases; unmatched bases: 9. The germline V gene encodes CDR1 DFQATT and CDR2 SNEGSKA (reference sequence). The CDR3 contains 16 residues. Here the CDR3 reads CSASGQGGRPNYGYTF. The DNA for the CDR3 is TGCAGTGCTAGCGGACAGGGAGGGCGACCTAACTATGGCTACACCTTC.

Ten or more counts support this clonotype. V gene TRBV18 combines with J gene TRBJ2-7, with D perhaps matching TRBD1 (6 bases). Deletions cut 3 bases from V and 12 bases from J, with 18 bases between. The CDR3 is 13 residues long. In germline, CDR1 is KGHSH, CDR2 LQKENI. The CDR3 loop reads CASSPTEPGHLYF. DNA for the CDR3: TGTGCCAGCTCACCGACTGAACCGGGACACTTGTACTTC.